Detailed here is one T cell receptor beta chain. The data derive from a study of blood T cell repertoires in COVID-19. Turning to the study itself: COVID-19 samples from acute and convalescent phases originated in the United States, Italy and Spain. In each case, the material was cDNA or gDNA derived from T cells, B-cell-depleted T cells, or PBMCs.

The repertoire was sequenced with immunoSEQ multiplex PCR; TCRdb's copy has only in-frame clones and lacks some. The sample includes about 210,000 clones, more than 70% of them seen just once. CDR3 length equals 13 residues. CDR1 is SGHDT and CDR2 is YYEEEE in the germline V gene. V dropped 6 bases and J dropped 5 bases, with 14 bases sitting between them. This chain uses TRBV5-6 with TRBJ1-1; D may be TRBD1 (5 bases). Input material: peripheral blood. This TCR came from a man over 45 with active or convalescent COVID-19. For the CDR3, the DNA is TGTGCCAGCAAACGATACGGGGGAACTGAAGCTTTCTTT. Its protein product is CASKRYGGTEAFF. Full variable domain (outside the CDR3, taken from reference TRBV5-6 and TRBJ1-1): DAGVTQSPTHLIKTRGQQVTLRCSPKSGHDTVSWYQQALGQGPQFIFQYYEEEERQRGNFPDRFSGHQFPNYSSELNVNALLLGDSALYLCASKRYGGTEAFFGQGTRLTVV.